This TCR beta chain was recovered during a study of long-term antiretroviral therapy in people with HIV. Germline V gene lookup returns CDR1 LNHDA and CDR2 SQIVND (reference sequence). V lost 5 bases, J lost 1 base, and 15 bases lay in between. CDR3 length: 16 residues. General study findings and limits: Clonal populations expanded prior to ART predominated within the repertoire at all time points.

With respect to this clone: As yet, its antigen is unknown.

An immunoSEQ assay, version v3.0, was performed at survey level. Sequencing used immunoSEQ multiplex PCR; TCRdb keeps in-frame clones, though not all of them. This sample has some 17,000 clones; 70% to 90% occur once, and the top ten carry 4.5%. This clonotype was obtained from a man between 18 and 29 years old with HIV. The V gene is TRBV19, the J gene TRBJ1-5, with a tentative D call TRBD1 (6 bases). The specimen was unsorted PBMCs, collected 0.1 years before starting antiretroviral therapy. The CDR3 region is CASSPGHRQSNQPQHF. DNA for the CDR3: TGTGCCAGTAGTCCGGGACACCGACAAAGCAATCAGCCCCAGCATTTT.